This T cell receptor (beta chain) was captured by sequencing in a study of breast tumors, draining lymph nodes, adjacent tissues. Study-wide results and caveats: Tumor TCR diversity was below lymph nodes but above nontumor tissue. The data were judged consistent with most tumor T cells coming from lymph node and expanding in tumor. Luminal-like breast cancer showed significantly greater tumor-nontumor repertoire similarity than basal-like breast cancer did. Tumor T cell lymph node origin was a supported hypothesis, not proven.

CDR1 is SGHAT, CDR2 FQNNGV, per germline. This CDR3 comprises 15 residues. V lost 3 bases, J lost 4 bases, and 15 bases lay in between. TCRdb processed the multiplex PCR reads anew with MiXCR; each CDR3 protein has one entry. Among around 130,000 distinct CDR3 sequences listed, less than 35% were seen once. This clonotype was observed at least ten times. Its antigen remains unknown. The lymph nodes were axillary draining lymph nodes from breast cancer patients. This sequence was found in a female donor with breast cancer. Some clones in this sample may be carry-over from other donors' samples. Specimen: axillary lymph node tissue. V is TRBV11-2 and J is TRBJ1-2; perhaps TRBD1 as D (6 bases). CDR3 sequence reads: CASSFESTGSYGYTF. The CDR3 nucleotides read TGTGCCAGCAGCTTCGAATCGACAGGCTCCTATGGCTACACCTTC.